A selection of T cell receptor beta chains follows, all from one sample in a study of long-term antiretroviral therapy in people with HIV. The assay was immunoSEQ multiplex PCR, and TCRdb's table has in-frame clones only and misses some. The table includes tens of thousands of clones, about 95% detected once. The starting material was unsorted PBMCs, obtained around 6 years after starting antiretroviral therapy. The receptors stem from a man under 40 with HIV. CDR3s include the opening cysteine and the closing phenylalanine or tryptophan. The D gene is left open where the match is weak.

>NA|TRBV11-1|TRBJ2-6
TGTGCCAGCAGCTGGACAGCCTCTGGGGCCAACGTCCTGACTTTC
CASSWTASGANVLTF
>TRBD1|TRBV7-7|TRBJ2-5
TGTGCTAGCAGCCTAGGGACAGGCCAAGAGACCCAGTACTTC
CASSLGTGQETQYF
>TRBD1|TRBV19|TRBJ1-5
TGTGCCAGTAGTAAAGGGGGCAGGGTCAATCAGCCCCAGCATTTT
CASSKGGRVNQPQHF
>TRBD1|TRBV11-3|TRBJ1-1
TGTGCCAGCAGCCGGGACAGGGGGTTGTCTGAAGCTTTCTTT
CASSRDRGLSEAFF
>TRBD2|TRBV29-1|TRBJ2-1
TGCAGCGTTGAAGTCGAGACTAGCGGATACAATGAGCAGTTCTTC
CSVEVETSGYNEQFF
>TRBD1|TRBV7-9|TRBJ2-2
TGTGCCAGCAGCGATGGGACAGGGGCCGGGGAGCTGTTTTTT
CASSDGTGAGELFF
>TRBD1|TRBV7-9|TRBJ1-1
TGTGCCAGCAGCCCCCAGACAGGGGACACTGAAGCTTTCTTT
CASSPQTGDTEAFF
>NA|TRBV18|TRBJ1-2
TGTGCCAGCTCACCGGACAGTTACACCTCCTATGGCTACACCTTC
CASSPDSYTSYGYTF
>NA|TRBV2|TRBJ1-5
TGTGCCAGCAGTGACGGGCCTGGGCGCAATCAGCCCCAGCATTTT
CASSDGPGRNQPQHF
>TRBD2|TRBV14|TRBJ2-1
TGTGCCAGCAGCCAAAGCGGGGGGCCTCACAATGAGCAGTTCTTC
CASSQSGGPHNEQFF
>TRBD1|TRBV28|TRBJ2-7
TGTGCCAGCAGTTGGGACAGGCCCTACGAGCAGTACTTC
CASSWDRPYEQYF
>NA|TRBV29-1|TRBJ2-3
TGCAGCGTTGTCCGGATCACAGATACGCAGTATTTT
CSVVRITDTQYF
>TRBD1|TRBV19|TRBJ2-7
TGTGCCAGTAGTATAGAGGCGAGGACAGGGGGCGCAGGCTCCTACGAGCAGTACTTC
CASSIEARTGGAGSYEQYF
>NA|TRBV7-3|TRBJ2-3
TGTGCCAGCAGCGAAAACCCAGGCCCCACAGATACGCAGTATTTT
CASSENPGPTDTQYF